Shown below are 32 T cell receptor beta chains from a single sample sequenced in a study of T cell responses to AZD1222 COVID-19 vaccine. Here immunoSEQ multiplex PCR was the method, and the copy in TCRdb shows in-frame clones only, minus some. The sample has about 260,000 clones, more than 80% seen once; the top ten hold 0.55%. The input for sequencing was peripheral blood, taken on day 0 of AZD1222 vaccination. The receptors come from an adult in good health.

A single count supports this clone. The chain has TRBV2 and TRBJ1-2; unclear D gene. The CDR3 has 13 amino acids. V lost 6 bases and J 2 bases, leaving 10 bases between the germline ends. The germline gives CDR1 SNHLY, CDR2 FYNNEI. The CDR3 loop reads CASREDGNYGYTF. CDR3 sequence (DNA): TGTGCCAGCAGGGAGGACGGGAACTATGGCTACACCTTC.

Only a few counts were recorded for this clone. The V call is TRBV27, the J call TRBJ1-2, with a possible D match to TRBD1 (6 bases). Germline lookup yields CDR1 MNHEY and CDR2 SMNVEV (reference sequence). This CDR3 contains 16 residues. Trimming shortened V by 4 bases and J by 5 bases, and 20 bases separated the two germline ends. CDR3: CASSSSRGPIGYGYTF. The CDR3 nucleotides are TGTGCCAGCAGTTCGAGCAGGGGTCCAATCGGTTATGGCTACACCTTC.

The chain employs TRBV6-2 or TRBV6-3 and TRBJ2-3, with TRBD2 identical over 12 bases. Germline V CDR1 and CDR2: MNHEY, SVGEGT. The CDR3 runs to 17 residues. The junction had 8 bases not matched to a gene; V was cut back by 5 bases and J by 2 bases. CDR3 region: CASSAGTSGRITDTQYF. In DNA form, the CDR3 reads TGTGCCAGCAGTGCCGGAACTAGCGGGAGGATCACAGATACGCAGTATTTT.

The chain links TRBV5-1 to TRBJ2-1, with TRBD2 matching over 14 bases. CDR1 SGHRS and CDR2 YFSETQ come from the germline V gene. Trimming took 5 bases from V and 5 from J; bases not matched to a gene: 18. This CDR3 spans 20 amino acids. Here the CDR3 reads CASRLTGTSGRGSPNNEQFF. The CDR3 DNA sequence: TGCGCCAGCAGGCTGACCGGGACTAGCGGGAGAGGGTCCCCTAACAATGAGCAGTTCTTC.

This chain links TRBV5-1 with TRBJ2-7; possible D gene TRBD1, 6 bases. V shed 0 bases and J shed 6 bases, with 10 bases lying between them. Germline values: CDR1 SGHRS, CDR2 YFSETQ. The CDR3 length is 13 residues. The CDR3, as DNA: TGCGCCAGCAGCTTGGAGGCAGGGGTCGAGCAGTACTTC. It encodes CASSLEAGVEQYF.

The chain recombines TRBV7-9 with TRBJ2-2; no clear D gene. The V gene lost 0 bases and the J gene lost 6 bases, with 8 bases spanning the gap. There are 14 residues in the CDR3. Germline values: CDR1 SEHNR, CDR2 FQNEAQ (reference sequence). CDR3 sequence reads: CASSLALKAGELFF. Written as DNA, the CDR3 is TGTGCCAGCAGCTTAGCCCTTAAGGCCGGGGAGCTGTTTTTT.

This sequence joins TRBV28 and TRBJ1-1, with D possibly being TRBD1 (5 bases). The V gene lost 2 bases and the J gene lost 0 bases, with 10 bases spanning the gap. The germline V gene encodes CDR1 MDHEN and CDR2 SYDVKM. This CDR3 is 15 amino acids long. Here the CDR3 reads CASSLPDSLNTEAFF. DNA of the CDR3: TGTGCCAGCAGTTTACCCGACAGCCTGAACACTGAAGCTTTCTTT.

For the CDR3, the DNA is TGCGCCAGCAGCTTGATGAAGACCCCAGATACGCAGTATTTT. Translation: CASSLMKTPDTQYF. The rearrangement joins TRBV5-1 to TRBJ2-3; D unresolved. The CDR3 extends over 14 amino acids. CDR1 is SGHRS and CDR2 is YFSETQ in the germline V gene. V dropped 1 base and J dropped 4 bases, with 10 bases sitting between them.

The chain links TRBV5-1 to TRBJ1-6; no clear D. This CDR3 is 15 amino acids long. Trimming took 6 bases from V and 7 from J, leaving 17 bases between them. The germline V gene encodes CDR1 SGHRS and CDR2 YFSETQ. The CDR3 reads CASTASGGGNSPLHF. In nucleotides, the CDR3 is TGCGCCAGCACCGCGTCGGGAGGTGGGAATTCACCCCTCCACTTT.

V usage is TRBV18 and J usage is TRBJ1-1; D remains ambiguous. V was trimmed by 1 base and J by 5 bases, leaving 8 bases between them. Germline lookup yields CDR1 KGHSH and CDR2 LQKENI. This CDR3 is built from 13 residues. The CDR3 region has the DNA TGTGCCAGCTCACCACTTCAGGTTACTGAAGCTTTCTTT. It translates to CASSPLQVTEAFF.

The J gene is TRBJ1-1, the V gene TRBV5-1; no clear D gene. This CDR3 contains 15 residues. The ends were cut back, 0 bases at V and 3 bases at J, with 12 bases in the middle. From germline, CDR1 is SGHRS and CDR2 YFSETQ. This chain's CDR3 is CASSLGSLGDTEAFF. The CDR3 DNA reads TGCGCCAGCAGCTTGGGGTCCTTGGGAGACACTGAAGCTTTCTTT.

V gene TRBV4-2 combines with J gene TRBJ1-4; no clear D gene. CDR1 and CDR2 (germline): LGHNA, YNFKEQ. V was pared by 3 bases and J by 4 bases, with 12 bases between. This CDR3 comprises 15 residues. CDR3: CASSQPGRSNEKLFF. For the CDR3, the DNA is TGTGCCAGCAGCCAGCCCGGACGGAGTAATGAAAAACTGTTTTTT.

The rearrangement links TRBV3-1 (or the pseudogene TRBV3-2) to TRBJ1-3, with D possibly being TRBD1 (6 bases). Looked up from germline, CDR1 is LGHDT and CDR2 is YNNKEL (reference sequence). With 7 bases removed from V and 5 bases from J, the gap between germline ends came to 18 bases. The CDR3 is made up of 15 amino acids. The DNA for the CDR3 is TGTGCCAGCACCACAGGGTTCACGGCCAGAAACACCATATATTTT. Encoded protein: CASTTGFTARNTIYF.

The table lists this clone with a few counts. The rearrangement uses TRBV7-9 and TRBJ2-6; D is undetermined. CDR1 is SEHNR and CDR2 is FQNEAQ in the germline V gene (reference sequence). Trimming shortened V by 4 bases and J by 0 bases, and 13 bases separated the two germline ends. This CDR3 is 17 amino acids long. The CDR3 sequence is CASSSRLTDSGANVLTF. CDR3 bases: TGTGCCAGCAGCTCGCGCCTGACGGACTCTGGGGCCAACGTCCTGACTTTC.

CDR3 bases: TGTGCCAGCAGTCCCCGGGGTGAGCAGTTCTTC. Residues: CASSPRGEQFF. The chain combines TRBV28 with TRBJ2-1, with D maybe TRBD2 (5 bases). The ends were cut back, 5 bases at V and 9 bases at J, with 8 bases in the middle. Per the germline V gene, CDR1 is MDHEN and CDR2 is SYDVKM. This CDR3 is 11 amino acids long.

The chain carries TRBV21-1 and TRBJ2-7; the table gives TRBD1 as D, unverified against the DNA. TRBV21-1 corresponds to a pseudogene. This CDR3 has 14 amino acids. This CDR3 reads CASLTAGQGTEQYF. The CDR3 nucleotides are TGTGCCAGCTTGACCGCGGGACAGGGCACGGAGCAGTACTTC.

This chain connects TRBV9 to TRBJ2-7; 14 bases match TRBD2. The J segment lost 3 bases and the V segment lost 4 bases, leaving 3 bases of the junction unmatched. CDR3 length: 15 amino acids. Looked up from germline, CDR1 is SGDLS and CDR2 is YYNGEE. CDR3 nucleotide sequence: TGTGCCAGCAGCCTAGGGACTAGCGGGGGCTACGAGCAGTACTTC. Its translation is CASSLGTSGGYEQYF.

As for this clone: The same CDR3 can be traced to other DNA sequences in this sample. The rearrangement links TRBV9 to TRBJ2-3; no reliable D call. The V end was cut by 4 bases, the J end by 2 bases, with 8 bases between. The CDR3 has 13 amino acids. Germline CDR1 SGDLS, CDR2 YYNGEE. Written as DNA, the CDR3 is TGTGCCAGCAGCCCAGCCCCCACAGATACGCAGTATTTT. It specifies CASSPAPTDTQYF.

This chain uses TRBV27 with TRBJ2-5; weak D call: TRBD1 (6 bases). In germline, CDR1 is MNHEY, CDR2 SMNVEV (reference sequence). The V gene lost 4 bases and the J gene lost 3 bases, with 12 bases spanning the gap. The CDR3 sequence is 14 residues long. The CDR3 DNA follows: TGTGCCAGCAGTTCCCCAACAGGGAAAGAGACCCAGTACTTC. Encoded protein: CASSSPTGKETQYF.

V gene TRBV6-6 combines with J gene TRBJ1-5; 12 nucleotides align to TRBD1. CDR1 and CDR2 from the germline V gene are MNHNY and SVGAGI (reference sequence). The J segment lost 5 bases and the V segment lost 5 bases, leaving 4 bases of the junction unmatched. The CDR3 totals 15 residues. The CDR3 loop reads CASSLGTGGYQPQHF. Here the CDR3 DNA reads TGTGCCAGCAGTCTCGGGACAGGGGGCTATCAGCCCCAGCATTTT.

The chain employs TRBV2 and TRBJ1-6; D gene uncertain. The CDR3 extends over 15 amino acids. Germline-derived CDR1 and CDR2 are SNHLY and FYNNEI. V lost 4 bases, J lost 0 bases, and 7 bases lay in between. For the CDR3, the DNA is TGTGCCAGCAGTGCAGGCAGCTCCTATAATTCACCCCTCCACTTT. Translated, it gives CASSAGSSYNSPLHF.

The chain is built from TRBV3-1 (or the pseudogene TRBV3-2) and TRBJ2-7, with 7 positions matching TRBD1. The germline V gene has CDR1 LGHDT and CDR2 YNNKEL (reference sequence). Losses at the gene ends were 2 bases for V and 5 bases for J; bases not matched to a gene: 9. The CDR3 spans 15 residues. DNA of the CDR3: TGTGCCAGCAGCCAAAACCGACAGGGTGGGAACGAGCAGTACTTC. Its translation is CASSQNRQGGNEQYF.

The chain joins TRBV7-2 to TRBJ2-1; the match to TRBD2 covers 9 bases. Looked up from germline, CDR1 is SGHTA and CDR2 is FQGNSA. With V trimmed by 5 bases and J by 8 bases, 7 bases remained unmatched. CDR3 length equals 14 residues. CDR3: CASSPGTSTYEQFF. As DNA, the CDR3 is TGTGCCAGCAGCCCCGGGACTAGCACGTATGAGCAGTTCTTC.

The chain has TRBV30 and TRBJ1-1, with 7 bases matching TRBD1. The V gene end was trimmed by 5 bases and the J gene end by 0 bases; junction bases not matched to a gene: 3. Per germline, CDR1 GTSNPN and CDR2 SVGIG (reference sequence). This CDR3 region has 13 residues. The CDR3, as DNA: TGTGCCTGGGAGGGACAGCTGAACACTGAAGCTTTCTTT. Translated, it gives CAWEGQLNTEAFF.

The V gene is TRBV25-1, the J gene TRBJ1-3; possible D gene TRBD1, 5 bases. The CDR3 is made up of 15 amino acids. V lost 1 base and J lost 5, with 12 bases in between. The germline CDR1 and CDR2 sequences are MGHDK and SYGVNS. In DNA, the CDR3 is TGTGCCAGCAGTGAATCCGGGGGGAGGAGAAACACCATATATTTT. This translates into CASSESGGRRNTIYF.

The CDR3 is CASSWADRSPLHF. CDR3 sequence (DNA): TGTGCCAGCAGCTGGGCGGATCGGTCACCCCTCCACTTT. The V and J genes are TRBV14 and TRBJ1-6; D not certain. Trimming took off 5 bases at V and 10 bases at J, with 12 bases between the two ends. The germline V gene has CDR1 SGHDN and CDR2 FVKESK. CDR3 size: 13 residues.

The chain combines TRBV27 with TRBJ2-7; the D gene is possibly TRBD1 (6 bases). Germline V gives CDR1 MNHEY, CDR2 SMNVEV (reference sequence). V was cut by 3 bases and J by 6 bases, with 12 bases left in between. This CDR3 is built from 13 residues. The DNA of the CDR3 is TGTGCCAGCAGTTTGGCAGGGGTCCCCGAGCAGTACTTC. As protein: CASSLAGVPEQYF.

The chain combines TRBV7-2 with TRBJ1-5; D may be TRBD1 (5 bases). V was shortened by 5 bases and J by 5 bases, with 19 bases between the two germline ends. CDR1 and CDR2 from the germline V gene are SGHTA and FQGNSA. This CDR3 is built from 16 residues. CDR3: CASSPRGKPGDQPQHF. In DNA, the CDR3 is TGTGCCAGCAGCCCAAGAGGAAAGCCGGGGGATCAGCCCCAGCATTTT.

This chain links TRBV28 with TRBJ1-6; possible D gene TRBD1, 6 bases. The CDR3 totals 15 residues. In germline, CDR1 is MDHEN, CDR2 SYDVKM. Trimming took off 2 bases at V and 15 bases at J, with 20 bases between the two ends. CDR3 amino acids: CASSLGGAGESVLHF. In nucleotides, the CDR3 is TGTGCCAGCAGTTTAGGCGGGGCAGGGGAATCGGTCCTCCACTTT.

This chain links TRBV6-1 with TRBJ2-7; 9 bases map to TRBD2. Trimming removed 1 base from V and 6 bases from J; junction bases left unmatched: 7. The germline CDR1 and CDR2 sequences are MNHNS and SASEGT. This CDR3 is 15 amino acids long. CDR3 sequence reads: CASSEEVSGSSEQYF. The CDR3 DNA reads as TGTGCCAGCAGTGAAGAGGTTAGCGGGAGCTCCGAGCAGTACTTC.

The V call is TRBV25-1, the J call TRBJ1-1; D perhaps matches TRBD1 (6 bases). V was cut by 8 bases and J by 6 bases, with 19 bases left in between. The germline V gene encodes CDR1 MGHDK and CDR2 SYGVNS. This CDR3 has 14 amino acids. The CDR3 reads CASQTTGSHAEAFF. The CDR3 nucleotides are TGTGCCAGCCAAACTACAGGGTCGCACGCTGAAGCTTTCTTT.

The J gene is TRBJ2-7, the V gene TRBV5-6, with D maybe TRBD2 (6 bases). Trimming shortened V by 3 bases and J by 0 bases, and 10 bases separated the two germline ends. This CDR3 region has 14 residues. CDR1 is SGHDT, CDR2 YYEEEE, per germline. Written as DNA, the CDR3 is TGTGCCAGCAGCTGGGGGACTTTCTCCTACGAGCAGTACTTC. Its protein is CASSWGTFSYEQYF.